Below are 32 T cell receptor beta chains sequenced from a single sample in a study of shared clonotypes between healthy human individuals. The method was immunoSEQ multiplex PCR; TCRdb's version includes in-frame clones alone and lacks a portion of them. In the table there are around 180,000 clones, over 85% of which are singletons. Sequencing was performed on naive CD4+ T cells sorted from blood. Subset: CD45RA+ positively selected. These TCRs come from a woman in her twenties or thirties in good health.

J is TRBJ2-5 and V is TRBV6-5; 7 nucleotides align to TRBD2. The CDR3 length is 14 residues. Looked up from germline, CDR1 is MNHEY and CDR2 is SVGAGI. The ends lost 5 bases at V and 5 bases at J; junction bases unmatched: 8. The CDR3 reads CASSQTGGGETQYF. CDR3 bases: TGTGCCAGCAGTCAAACGGGGGGAGGCGAGACCCAGTACTTC.

This rearrangement joins TRBV18 to TRBJ1-5; no definite D call. The CDR3 totals 15 residues. Germline V gene lookup returns CDR1 KGHSH and CDR2 LQKENI. Trimming left V 3 bases short and J 2 bases short, with 11 bases between. In nucleotides, the CDR3 is TGTGCCAGCTCACCGGACGGAGGACGCAATCAGCCCCAGCATTTT. Its translation: CASSPDGGRNQPQHF. Full variable domain (remainder filled in from reference TRBV18 and TRBJ1-5): NAGVMQNPRHLVRRRGQEARLRCSPMKGHSHVYWYRQLPEEGLKFMVYLQKENIIDESGMPKERFSAEFPKEGPSILRIQQVVRGDSAAYFCASSPDGGRNQPQHFGDGTRLSIL.

The rearrangement links TRBV5-1 to TRBJ2-7; D ambiguous. Trimming removed 1 base at V and 5 bases at J, with 19 bases between. Germline assignment: CDR1 SGHRS and CDR2 YFSETQ. The CDR3 is 16 residues long. DNA for the CDR3: TGCGCCAGCAGCTTGATTAACCCAGCACTCGGCAACGAGCAGTACTTC. Its translation is CASSLINPALGNEQYF.

The chain recombines TRBV11-2 with TRBJ1-2; 8 bases map to TRBD1. This CDR3 has 14 residues. The germline gives CDR1 SGHAT, CDR2 FQNNGV. The V gene end was trimmed by 5 bases and the J gene end by 4 bases; junction bases not matched to a gene: 6. The CDR3 region is CASSPGQGGYGYTF. In DNA form, the CDR3 reads TGTGCCAGCAGCCCCGGACAGGGTGGCTATGGCTACACCTTC. Combining the CDR3 with reference TRBV11-2 and TRBJ1-2 gives the whole variable domain EAGVAQSPRYKIIEKRQSVAFWCNPISGHATLYWYQQILGQGPKLLIQFQNNGVVDDSQLPKDRFSAERLKGVDSTLKIQPAKLEDSAVYLCASSPGQGGYGYTFGSGTRLTVV.

This chain uses TRBV4-1 with TRBJ1-4; no reliable D call. The CDR3 extends over 15 amino acids. The V gene lost 6 bases and the J gene lost 4 bases, with 15 bases spanning the gap. Per the germline V gene, CDR1 is MGHRA and CDR2 is YSYEKL. CDR3 nucleotides: TGCGCCAGCAGTTCTCTTTACGGATTTAATGAAAAACTGTTTTTT. It translates to CASSSLYGFNEKLFF.

The CDR3 here is CASSGGGANEQFF. CDR3 sequence (DNA): TGTGCCAGCTCCGGAGGCGGGGCCAATGAGCAGTTCTTC. The rearrangement links TRBV18 to TRBJ2-1; weak D call: TRBD2 (6 bases). The CDR3 has 13 residues. The germline CDR1 and CDR2 sequences are KGHSH and LQKENI. V lost 6 bases to trimming and J lost 6 bases, with 12 bases between them.

This clone is a singleton in its sample. CDR3 nucleotide sequence: TGCGCCAGCAGTCGGGGGGACACCGGGGAGCTGTTTTTT. Protein product: CASSRGDTGELFF. This chain connects TRBV5-1 to TRBJ2-2; 7 bases align to TRBD2. The germline CDR1 and CDR2 sequences are SGHRS and YFSETQ. This CDR3 contains 13 residues. J gave up 3 bases and V 5 bases, and 1 base lay outside the gene matches.

Concerning this clone: Other DNA sequences within the sample encode an identical CDR3. The CDR3 nucleotides read TGTGCCAGCAGCTTAGGGCGGGAGCAGTACTTC. Protein product: CASSLGREQYF. The V and J genes are TRBV7-9 and TRBJ2-7; D remains ambiguous. Trimming took off 1 base at V and 7 bases at J, with 5 bases between the two ends. The length of the CDR3 is 11 residues. Germline V gene data show CDR1 as SEHNR and CDR2 as FQNEAQ (reference sequence).

The chain couples TRBV5-5 to TRBJ1-5; D remains ambiguous. The CDR3 is 14 residues long. Germline V gene data show CDR1 as SGHKS and CDR2 as YYEKEE (reference sequence). Trimming took 4 bases from V and 6 from J, leaving 14 bases between them. CDR3 loop: CASSQPGEGQPQHF. The CDR3 nucleotides are TGTGCCAGCAGCCAGCCCGGGGAGGGTCAGCCCCAGCATTTT.

The chain combines TRBV6-1 with TRBJ2-1, with 11 bases that match TRBD2. V was clipped by 9 bases and J by 4 bases; unmatched bases: 8. The germline V gene has CDR1 MNHNS and CDR2 SASEGT. This CDR3 is built from 15 residues. The CDR3 spells CASEFSGRGYNEQFF. The DNA for the CDR3 is TGTGCCAGTGAATTTAGCGGGAGGGGTTACAATGAGCAGTTCTTC.

The J gene is TRBJ2-7, the V gene TRBV10-2, with TRBD2 matching over 7 bases. V trimming: 6 bases; J trimming: 3 bases; junction bases outside the gene matches: 5. The CDR3 sequence is 13 residues long. Germline V gives CDR1 WSHSY, CDR2 SAAADI. Written as DNA, the CDR3 is TGCGCCAGCAGGGGACTACTCGGCTACGAGCAGTACTTC. Translation: CASRGLLGYEQYF.

The chain links TRBV7-8 to TRBJ1-4, with D possibly being TRBD1 (5 bases). The CDR3 runs 15 residues. Germline values: CDR1 SGHVS, CDR2 FQNEAQ. V lost 6 bases and J 5 bases, leaving 16 bases between the germline ends. Here the CDR3 DNA reads TGTGCCAGCAGTCGAAAGCGGGGGAAGAATGAAAAACTGTTTTTT. Residues: CASSRKRGKNEKLFF.

The chain couples TRBV19 to TRBJ1-3; 8 bases are a match to TRBD1. The V and J ends lost 6 bases and 7 bases, in that order; junction bases with no gene match: 8. Germline V CDR1 and CDR2: LNHDA, SQIVND (reference sequence). The CDR3 spans 14 residues. In nucleotides, the CDR3 is TGTGCCAGTAGCGACAGGGGTCCCCGGAACACCATATATTTT. It yields the protein CASSDRGPRNTIYF.

The chain combines TRBV6-6 with TRBJ2-7; D call uncertain. The CDR3 spans 13 residues. The V end was cut by 10 bases, the J end by 2 bases, with 15 bases between. The germline V gene has CDR1 MNHNY and CDR2 SVGAGI (reference sequence). The CDR3 nucleotides read TGTGCCACCTCCCCGTCAGCCGCCTACGAGCAGTACTTC. This translates into CATSPSAAYEQYF.

This rearrangement joins TRBV28 to TRBJ2-7; TRBD2 agrees at 14 bases. This CDR3 region has 14 residues. J gave up 3 bases and V 8 bases, and 3 bases lay outside the gene matches. Germline V gene sequence: CDR1 MDHEN, CDR2 SYDVKM. The CDR3, as DNA: TGTGCCAGCCGACTAGCGGGAGGGCACTACGAGCAGTACTTC. It is translated as CASRLAGGHYEQYF.

The rearrangement links TRBV30 to TRBJ2-7; 14 nucleotides agree with TRBD2. The CDR3 is 13 amino acids. The germline V gene encodes CDR1 GTSNPN and CDR2 SVGIG (reference sequence). The V segment lost 5 bases and the J segment 4 bases; nucleotides outside the gene matches: 1. The CDR3 region has the DNA TGTGCCTGGGGGACTAGCGGGAGATACGAGCAGTACTTC. The encoded protein is CAWGTSGRYEQYF.

J is TRBJ2-5 and V is TRBV29-1; 9 bases align to TRBD2. The J call may be faulty, since TRBJ2-7 better matches the DNA end. This CDR3 has 13 residues. CDR1 and CDR2 from the germline V gene are SQVTM and ANQGSEA. The CDR3 protein is CSVEAGGAYEQYF. The DNA for the CDR3 is TGCAGCGTTGAGGCGGGAGGGGCCTACGAGCAGTACTTC.

This clone was picked up one time. The genes are TRBV28 and TRBJ1-4, with TRBD1 identical over 7 bases. The CDR3 is 13 residues long. Germline V lookup: CDR1 MDHEN, CDR2 SYDVKM. The junction had 4 bases not matched to a gene; V was cut back by 5 bases and J by 7 bases. The CDR3: CASSPGQPEKLFF. Here the CDR3 DNA reads TGTGCCAGCAGTCCGGGACAGCCTGAAAAACTGTTTTTT. Drawing the rest from reference TRBV28 and TRBJ1-4, the complete variable domain is DVKVTQSSRYLVKRTGEKVFLECVQDMDHENMFWYRQDPGLGLRLIYFSYDVKMKEKGDIPEGYSVSREKKERFSLILESASTNQTSMYLCASSPGQPEKLFFGSGTQLSVL.

V gene TRBV1 combines with J gene TRBJ2-5; TRBD1 is the table's D call, not checked against the DNA. The J call may be incorrect, as the DNA end agrees better with TRBJ2-7. TRBV1 has pseudogene status. The CDR3 consists of 19 residues. CDR3 amino acids: CTSSQDLRARPDSSYEQYF. The CDR3 DNA is TGCACCAGCAGCCAAGATCTCAGGGCTAGGCCCGATAGCTCCTACGAGCAGTACTTC.

This chain joins TRBV28 and TRBJ1-2; weak D call: TRBD1 (6 bases). Trimming pared 7 bases from V and 7 bases from J, leaving 10 bases between. CDR1 and CDR2 from the germline V gene are MDHEN and SYDVKM. The CDR3 has 11 amino acids. CDR3 in DNA: TGTGCCAGCAACCCAGGGGCTGGCTACACCTTC. Its translation is CASNPGAGYTF.

The chain uses TRBV4-2 and TRBJ2-1; 11 nucleotides match TRBD2. Germline CDR1 LGHNA, CDR2 YNFKEQ. Trimming cost V 2 bases and J 3 bases; bases outside gene matches: 6. This CDR3 contains 17 residues. The CDR3 is CASSQQSGLADYNEQFF. DNA for the CDR3: TGTGCCAGCAGCCAACAATCGGGACTAGCGGACTACAATGAGCAGTTCTTC.

This clone was seen more than once but under ten times. The chain is built from TRBV6-5 and TRBJ2-7, with D perhaps being TRBD1 or TRBD2 (6 bases each). In germline, CDR1 is MNHEY, CDR2 SVGAGI. Trimming stripped 0 bases from V and 4 bases from J, with 13 bases between. The CDR3 sequence is 15 residues long. The CDR3, as DNA: TGTGCCAGCAGTTACTCGGGGGGCGGTTCTTACGAGCAGTACTTC. Its translation is CASSYSGGGSYEQYF.

The count of this clone is one. J is TRBJ1-5 and V is TRBV4-1; 7 nucleotides match TRBD1. CDR1 is MGHRA and CDR2 is YSYEKL in the germline V gene. With 4 bases clipped from V and 7 bases from J, the junction kept 7 bases outside the gene matches. This CDR3 spans 14 amino acids. CDR3 sequence: CASSPEDRAQPQHF. CDR3 in DNA: TGCGCCAGCAGCCCAGAAGACAGGGCACAGCCCCAGCATTTT.

CDR3 loop: CASSPWTETRDTQYF. CDR3 DNA sequence: TGTGCCAGCAGTCCATGGACAGAAACTAGAGATACGCAGTATTTT. This chain uses TRBV27 with TRBJ2-3; D possibly corresponds to TRBD1 (6 bases). This CDR3 comprises 15 residues. V was pared by 5 bases and J by 5 bases, with 17 bases between. Germline CDR1 is MNHEY and CDR2 is SMNVEV (reference sequence).

The V gene is TRBV30, the J gene TRBJ2-7; D might be TRBD2 (5 bases). Germline values: CDR1 GTSNPN, CDR2 SVGIG (reference sequence). The CDR3 runs to 15 residues. Trimming removed 1 base from V and 6 bases from J, with 19 bases in between. CDR3 protein: CAWSGLRGWSREQYF. In DNA, the CDR3 is TGTGCCTGGAGTGGACTAAGAGGTTGGTCCCGCGAGCAGTACTTC.

This chain links TRBV5-6 with TRBJ2-1, with TRBD2 identical over 11 bases. Germline V CDR1 and CDR2: SGHDT, YYEEEE. This CDR3 spans 16 amino acids. J was trimmed by 8 bases and V by 4 bases; bases with no gene match: 11. The DNA for the CDR3 is TGTGCCAGCAGCGAGCAACTAGCGGGAGTCGGGTATGAGCAGTTCTTC. This sequence encodes CASSEQLAGVGYEQFF.

As to this clone: The same CDR3 also results from other DNA sequences found in this sample. This chain links TRBV28 with TRBJ2-7; maybe TRBD1 (7 bases). CDR1 and CDR2 (germline): MDHEN, SYDVKM. The length of the CDR3 is 12 residues. The V and J ends lost 4 bases and 5 bases respectively, with 9 bases between them. CDR3 DNA sequence: TGTGCCAGCAGTTCAGGGGGGCACGAGCAGTACTTC. Translating gives CASSSGGHEQYF.

This clone was counted between two and nine times. V gene TRBV18 combines with J gene TRBJ2-7, with D possibly being TRBD2 (6 bases). Germline CDR1 reads KGHSH; CDR2 reads LQKENI. The CDR3 runs to 14 residues. V was pared by 3 bases and J by 5 bases, with 14 bases between. CDR3: CASSPVYGSHEQYF. CDR3 nucleotide sequence: TGTGCCAGCTCACCGGTCTACGGGAGCCACGAGCAGTACTTC.

The genes are TRBV2 and TRBJ1-6, with D possibly matching TRBD1 (6 bases). The V and J ends lost 6 bases and 5 bases respectively, with 17 bases between them. Germline V gene lookup returns CDR1 SNHLY and CDR2 FYNNEI. This CDR3 spans 16 amino acids. The CDR3 sequence: CASSDRQAADNSPLHF. In DNA form, the CDR3 reads TGTGCCAGCAGCGATAGACAGGCTGCCGATAATTCACCCCTCCACTTT.

This chain connects TRBV10-2 to TRBJ2-2, with 10 nucleotides matching TRBD2. CDR1 and CDR2 from the germline V gene are WSHSY and SAAADI. CDR3 length: 16 residues. V lost 6 bases, J lost 2 bases, and 6 bases stayed unmatched. CDR3 region: CASRFSGRINTGELFF. The CDR3 DNA is TGCGCCAGCAGATTTAGCGGGAGGATAAACACCGGGGAGCTGTTTTTT.

This clone was counted a single time. V usage is TRBV9 and J usage is TRBJ2-2; D gene uncertain. The CDR3 extends over 12 amino acids. Germline V gene lookup returns CDR1 SGDLS and CDR2 YYNGEE. Deletions cut 0 bases from V and 6 bases from J, with 3 bases between. Here the CDR3 DNA reads TGTGCCAGCAGCGTAGGGCCCGGGGAGCTGTTTTTT. It is translated as CASSVGPGELFF.

The chain couples TRBV25-1 to TRBJ1-2; no firm D call. CDR3 length: 14 residues. Germline CDR1 is MGHDK and CDR2 is SYGVNS. V was trimmed by 6 bases and J by 2 bases, leaving 13 bases between them. CDR3 loop: CASSVGPTNYGYTF. The CDR3 DNA sequence: TGTGCCAGCAGCGTCGGACCGACCAACTATGGCTACACCTTC.